The source of this T cell receptor (beta chain) is a study of T cell changes during pregnancy in multiple sclerosis. Profiling relied on immunoSEQ multiplex PCR, and the TCRdb table lists in-frame clones only, not all of them. The table lists 25,000 to 30,000 clones, roughly nine tenths of them singletons. The germline gives CDR1 SGHRS, CDR2 YFSETQ. Losses at the gene ends were 4 bases for V and 0 bases for J; bases not matched to a gene: 7. There are 16 residues in the CDR3. This chain links TRBV5-1 with TRBJ1-1; the match to TRBD1 covers 9 bases. Source: CD8+ T cells from peripheral blood mononuclear cells, taken before pregnancy. This TCR was recovered from a female donor with multiple sclerosis, enrolled in a pregnancy study. CDR3 region: CASSLGTGLVNTEAFF. CDR3 bases: TGCGCCAGCAGCCTGGGGACAGGGTTGGTGAACACTGAAGCTTTCTTT.